This TCR beta chain derives from a study of neurological immune-mediated disorders. Overall study context: Relapsing-remitting patients made up about 90% of the 34 multiple sclerosis patients, and secondary progressive patients made up 3.

Trimming shortened V by 1 base and J by 5 bases, and 20 bases separated the two germline ends. This CDR3 is 16 amino acids long. CDR1 DFQATT and CDR2 SNEGSKA come from the germline V gene (reference sequence). This clonotype has ten or more counts. Its antigen is currently unknown. Overall study findings and caveats: Patients with HTLV-1-associated myelopathy showed the most TCR clonal expansion. Those with multiple sclerosis showed the least, falling below healthy controls. Phylogenetic grouping placed 18 of 34 multiple sclerosis patients' repertoires in one related-CDR3 cluster, a possible signature.

With 10-nucleotide random UMIs, 5'RACE was used to make the cDNA. Each CDR3 protein gets one entry after TCRdb re-called the 5' RACE reads with MiXCR. The data show approximately 130,000 distinct CDR3 sequences, about 3.2% seen once. Sequenced sample: PBMCs. This chain joins TRBV20-1 and TRBJ1-2; D ambiguous. The sequence was obtained from a woman younger than 45 with multiple sclerosis. The CDR3 DNA sequence: TGCAGTGCTAGAGGAGGAGTGGGAGGGAACGCTTATGGCTACACCTTC. Protein sequence: CSARGGVGGNAYGYTF.